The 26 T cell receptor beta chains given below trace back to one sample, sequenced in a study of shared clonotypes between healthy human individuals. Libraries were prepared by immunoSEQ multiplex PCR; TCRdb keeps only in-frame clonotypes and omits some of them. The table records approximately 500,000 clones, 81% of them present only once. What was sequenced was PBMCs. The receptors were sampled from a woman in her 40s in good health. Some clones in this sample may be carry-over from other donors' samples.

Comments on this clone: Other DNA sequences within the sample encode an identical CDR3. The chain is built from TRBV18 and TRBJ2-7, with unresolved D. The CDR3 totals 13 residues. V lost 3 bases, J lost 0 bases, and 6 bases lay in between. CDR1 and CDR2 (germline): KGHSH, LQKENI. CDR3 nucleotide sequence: TGTGCCAGCTCACCGCCGAACTCCTACGAGCAGTACTTC. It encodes CASSPPNSYEQYF. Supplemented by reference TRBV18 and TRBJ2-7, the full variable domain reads NAGVMQNPRHLVRRRGQEARLRCSPMKGHSHVYWYRQLPEEGLKFMVYLQKENIIDESGMPKERFSAEFPKEGPSILRIQQVVRGDSAAYFCASSPPNSYEQYFGPGTRLTVT.

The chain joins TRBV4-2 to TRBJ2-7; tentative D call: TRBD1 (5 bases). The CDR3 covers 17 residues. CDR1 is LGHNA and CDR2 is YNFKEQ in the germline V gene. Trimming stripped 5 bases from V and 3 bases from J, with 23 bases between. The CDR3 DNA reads TGTGCCAGCAGCAAAGGACAAACCTTCGGGCCGATCTACGAGCAGTACTTC. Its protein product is CASSKGQTFGPIYEQYF.

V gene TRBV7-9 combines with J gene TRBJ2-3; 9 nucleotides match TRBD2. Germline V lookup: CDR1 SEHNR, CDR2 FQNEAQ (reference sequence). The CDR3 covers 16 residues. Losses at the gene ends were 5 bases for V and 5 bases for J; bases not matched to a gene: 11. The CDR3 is CASSQIAGARGDTQYF. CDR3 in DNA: TGTGCCAGCAGCCAAATAGCGGGAGCTCGGGGAGATACGCAGTATTTT.

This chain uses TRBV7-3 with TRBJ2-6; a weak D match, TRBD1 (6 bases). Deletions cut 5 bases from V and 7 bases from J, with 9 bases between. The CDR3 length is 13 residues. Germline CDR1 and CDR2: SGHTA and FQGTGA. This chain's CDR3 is CASSEQGANVLTF. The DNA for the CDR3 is TGTGCCAGCAGCGAACAGGGCGCCAACGTCCTGACTTTC.

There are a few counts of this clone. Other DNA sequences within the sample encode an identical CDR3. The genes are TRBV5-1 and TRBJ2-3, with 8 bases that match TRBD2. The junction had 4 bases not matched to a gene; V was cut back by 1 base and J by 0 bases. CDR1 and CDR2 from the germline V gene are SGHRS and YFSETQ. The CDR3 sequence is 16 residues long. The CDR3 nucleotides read TGCGCCAGCAGCTTGCGGGAGGGCTCTAGCACAGATACGCAGTATTTT. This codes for CASSLREGSSTDTQYF.

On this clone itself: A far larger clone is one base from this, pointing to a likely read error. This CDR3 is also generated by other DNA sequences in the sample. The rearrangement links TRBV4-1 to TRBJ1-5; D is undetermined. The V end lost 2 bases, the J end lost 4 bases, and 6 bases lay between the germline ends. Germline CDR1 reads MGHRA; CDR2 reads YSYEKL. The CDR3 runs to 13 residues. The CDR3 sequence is CASSQQVNQPQHF. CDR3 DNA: TGCGCCAGCAGCCAACAGGTTAATCAGCCCCAGCATTTT.

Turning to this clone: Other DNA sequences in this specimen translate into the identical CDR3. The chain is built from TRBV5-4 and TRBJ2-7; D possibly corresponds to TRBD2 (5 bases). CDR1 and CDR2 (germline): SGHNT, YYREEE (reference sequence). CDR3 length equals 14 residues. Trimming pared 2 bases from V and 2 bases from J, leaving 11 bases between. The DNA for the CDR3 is TGTGCCAGCAGCTTAGGCGGGCGCGCCTACGAGCAGTACTTC. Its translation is CASSLGGRAYEQYF.

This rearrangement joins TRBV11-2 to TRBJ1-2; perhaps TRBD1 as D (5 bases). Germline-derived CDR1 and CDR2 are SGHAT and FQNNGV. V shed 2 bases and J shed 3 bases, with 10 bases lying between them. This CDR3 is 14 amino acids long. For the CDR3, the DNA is TGTGCCAGCAGCTTATTCCCGGGGCACTATGGCTACACCTTC. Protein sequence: CASSLFPGHYGYTF.

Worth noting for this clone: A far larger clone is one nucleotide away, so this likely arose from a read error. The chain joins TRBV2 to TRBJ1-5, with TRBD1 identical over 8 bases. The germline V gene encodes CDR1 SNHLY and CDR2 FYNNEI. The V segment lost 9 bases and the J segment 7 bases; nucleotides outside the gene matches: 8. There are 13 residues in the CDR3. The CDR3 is CARSGQGGQPQHF. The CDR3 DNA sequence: TGTGCCAGAAGCGGACAGGGCGGCCAGCCCCAGCATTTT.

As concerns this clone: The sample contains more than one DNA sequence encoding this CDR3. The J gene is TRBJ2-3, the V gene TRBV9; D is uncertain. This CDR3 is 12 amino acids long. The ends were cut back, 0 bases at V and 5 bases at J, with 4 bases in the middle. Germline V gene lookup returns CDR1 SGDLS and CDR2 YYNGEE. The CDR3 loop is CASSVVGDTQYF. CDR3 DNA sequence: TGTGCCAGCAGCGTAGTTGGAGATACGCAGTATTTT.

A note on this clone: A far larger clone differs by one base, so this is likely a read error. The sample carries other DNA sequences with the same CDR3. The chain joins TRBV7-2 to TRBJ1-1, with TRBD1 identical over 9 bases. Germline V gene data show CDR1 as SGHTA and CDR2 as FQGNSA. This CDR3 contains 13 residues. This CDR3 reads CASSTYRGPEAFF. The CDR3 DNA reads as TGTGCCAGCAGCACCTACAGGGGGCCTGAAGCTTTTTTT.

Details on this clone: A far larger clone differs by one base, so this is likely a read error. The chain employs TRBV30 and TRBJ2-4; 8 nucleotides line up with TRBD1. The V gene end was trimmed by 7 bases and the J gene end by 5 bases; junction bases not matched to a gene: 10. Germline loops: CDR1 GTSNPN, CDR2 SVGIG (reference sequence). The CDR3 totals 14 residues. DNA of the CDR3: TGTGCCTCCTACAGGGGGACGTCGGAAAACATTCAGTACTTC. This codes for CASYRGTSENIQYF.

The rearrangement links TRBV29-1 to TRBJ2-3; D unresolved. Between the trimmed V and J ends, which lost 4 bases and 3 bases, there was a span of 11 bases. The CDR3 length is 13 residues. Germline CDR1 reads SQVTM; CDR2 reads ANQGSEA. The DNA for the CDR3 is TGCAGCGTTGTTAGCCAGAGTACAGATACGCAGTATTTT. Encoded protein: CSVVSQSTDTQYF.

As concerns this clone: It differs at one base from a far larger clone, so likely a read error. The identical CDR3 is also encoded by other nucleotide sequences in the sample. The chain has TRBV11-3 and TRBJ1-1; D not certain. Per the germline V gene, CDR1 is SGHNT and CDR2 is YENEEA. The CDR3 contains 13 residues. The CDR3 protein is CASSSEFNTEAFF. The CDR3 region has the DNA TGTGCTAGCAGCTCGGAATTCAACACTGAAGCTTTCTTT.

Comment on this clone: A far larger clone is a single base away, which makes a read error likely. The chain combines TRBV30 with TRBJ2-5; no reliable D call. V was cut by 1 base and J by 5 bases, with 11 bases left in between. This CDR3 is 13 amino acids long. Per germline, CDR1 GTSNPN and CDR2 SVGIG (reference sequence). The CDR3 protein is CAWSAPARETQYF. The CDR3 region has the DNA TGTGCCTGGAGTGCGCCAGCGAGGGAGACCCAGTACTTC.

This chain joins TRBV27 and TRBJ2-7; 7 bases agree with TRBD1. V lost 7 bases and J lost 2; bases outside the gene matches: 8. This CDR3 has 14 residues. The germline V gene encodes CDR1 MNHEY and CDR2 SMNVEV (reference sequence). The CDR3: CASKTTGSTYEQYF. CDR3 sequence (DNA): TGTGCCAGCAAAACGACAGGGTCGACCTACGAGCAGTACTTC.

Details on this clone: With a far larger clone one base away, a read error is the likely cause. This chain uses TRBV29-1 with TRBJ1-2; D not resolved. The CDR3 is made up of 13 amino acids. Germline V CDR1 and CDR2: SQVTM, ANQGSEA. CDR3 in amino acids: CGVEDSSVYGYTF. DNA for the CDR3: TGCGGCGTTGAAGATAGCTCCGTCTATGGCTACACCTTC. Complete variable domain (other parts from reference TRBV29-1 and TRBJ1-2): SAVISQKPSRDICQRGTSLTIQCQVDSQVTMMFWYRQQPGQSLTLIATANQGSEATYESGFVIDKFPISRPNLTFSTLTVSNMSPEDSSIYLCGVEDSSVYGYTFGSGTRLTVV.

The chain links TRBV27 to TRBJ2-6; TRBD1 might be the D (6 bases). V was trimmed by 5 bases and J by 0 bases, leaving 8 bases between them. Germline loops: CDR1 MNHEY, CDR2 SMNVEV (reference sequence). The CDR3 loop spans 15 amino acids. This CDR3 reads CASSRGFSGANVLTF. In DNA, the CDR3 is TGTGCCAGCAGTAGGGGGTTCTCTGGGGCCAACGTCCTGACTTTC.

As DNA, the CDR3 is TGCAGTGCTAGCTACTTCAATGAGCAGTTCTTC. This translates into CSASYFNEQFF. The chain recombines TRBV20-1 with TRBJ2-1; unclear D gene. Germline assignment: CDR1 DFQATT and CDR2 SNEGSKA (reference sequence). Trimming took 3 bases from V and 6 from J, leaving 6 bases between them. The CDR3 has 11 amino acids.

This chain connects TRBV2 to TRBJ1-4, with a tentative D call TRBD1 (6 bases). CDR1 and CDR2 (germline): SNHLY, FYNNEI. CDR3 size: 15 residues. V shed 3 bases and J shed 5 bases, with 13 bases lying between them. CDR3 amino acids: CASSELSGANEKLFF. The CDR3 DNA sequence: TGTGCCAGCAGTGAGTTGTCGGGGGCGAATGAAAAACTGTTTTTT.

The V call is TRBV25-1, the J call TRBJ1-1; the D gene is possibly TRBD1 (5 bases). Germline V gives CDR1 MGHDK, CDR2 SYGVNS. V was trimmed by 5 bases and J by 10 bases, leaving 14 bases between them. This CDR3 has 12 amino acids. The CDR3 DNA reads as TGTGCCAGCAGTCAAGGGAGAACAGGAGCTTTCTTT. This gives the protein CASSQGRTGAFF. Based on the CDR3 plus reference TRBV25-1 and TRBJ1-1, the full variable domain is EADIYQTPRYLVIGTGKKITLECSQTMGHDKMYWYQQDPGMELHLIHYSYGVNSTEKGDLSSESTVSRIRTEHFPLTLESARPSHTSQYLCASSQGRTGAFFGQGTRLTVV.

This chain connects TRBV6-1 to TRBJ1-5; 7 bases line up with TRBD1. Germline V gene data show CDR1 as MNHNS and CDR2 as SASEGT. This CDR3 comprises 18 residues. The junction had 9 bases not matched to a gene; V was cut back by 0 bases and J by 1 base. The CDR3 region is CASSEAGSGGGSNQPQHF. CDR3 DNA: TGTGCCAGCAGTGAAGCAGGATCAGGGGGTGGGAGCAATCAGCCCCAGCATTTT.

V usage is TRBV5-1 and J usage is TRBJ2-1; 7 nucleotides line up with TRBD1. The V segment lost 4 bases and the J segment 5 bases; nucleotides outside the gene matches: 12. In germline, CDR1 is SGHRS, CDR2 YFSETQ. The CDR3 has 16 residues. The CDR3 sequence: CASSIGQGVGNNEQFF. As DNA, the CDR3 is TGCGCCAGCAGCATAGGGCAGGGGGTAGGGAACAATGAGCAGTTCTTC.

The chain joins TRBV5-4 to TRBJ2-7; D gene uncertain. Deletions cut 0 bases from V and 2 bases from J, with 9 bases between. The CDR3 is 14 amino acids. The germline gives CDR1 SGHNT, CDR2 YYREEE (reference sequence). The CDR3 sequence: CASSLGAETYEQYF. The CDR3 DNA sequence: TGTGCCAGCAGCTTGGGGGCAGAAACCTACGAGCAGTACTTC.

CDR3 region: CASRGGGQPQHF. The CDR3 DNA sequence: TGTGCCTCCCGGGGGGGTGGGCAGCCCCAGCATTTT. The V gene is TRBV10-3, the J gene TRBJ1-5; TRBD1 might be the D (5 bases). This CDR3 comprises 12 residues. CDR1 ENHRY and CDR2 SYGVKD come from the germline V gene. With 11 bases removed from V and 7 bases from J, the gap between germline ends came to 15 bases.

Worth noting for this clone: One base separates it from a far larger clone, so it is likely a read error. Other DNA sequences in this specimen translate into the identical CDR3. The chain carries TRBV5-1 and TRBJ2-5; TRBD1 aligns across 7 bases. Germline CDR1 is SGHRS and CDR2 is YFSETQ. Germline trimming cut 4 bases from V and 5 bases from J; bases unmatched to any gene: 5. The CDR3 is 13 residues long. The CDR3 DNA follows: TGCGCCAGCAGCGCCCAGGGGGATGAGACCCAGTACTTC. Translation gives CASSAQGDETQYF.